The table lists the clone carrying this T cell receptor (beta chain) with a few counts. Generated by immunoSEQ multiplex PCR, the TCRdb table keeps only in-frame clones and is missing some. The sample holds around 70,000 clones, 83% seen once. This record comes from a study of control samples from healthy donors and cancer patients. Germline CDR1 is SGHTA and CDR2 is FQGNSA. This CDR3 region has 12 residues. Trimming stripped 5 bases from V and 6 bases from J, with 11 bases between. The sequenced sample consisted of blood. The TCR originated in a man aged 55-75 years in good health. This chain uses TRBV7-2 with TRBJ2-7; D perhaps matches TRBD2 (5 bases). CDR3 sequence reads: CASSGLGIEQYF. Here the CDR3 DNA reads TGTGCCAGCAGCGGCCTCGGGATCGAGCAGTACTTC.